This passage covers 22 T cell receptor beta chains from one sample sequenced in a study of CD4 T cells in relation to SARS-CoV-2 and coronaviruses. Only in-frame clones appear in the TCRdb table, and some are missing; sequencing was by immunoSEQ multiplex PCR. The repertoire holds 30,000 to 40,000 clones, with roughly 73% as singletons. No antigen has been assigned to these receptors. The specimen sequenced was memory CD4+ T cells from PBMCs, cultured in vitro. The source is an adult with COVID-19.

The V and J genes are TRBV11-3 and TRBJ2-3; the match to TRBD2 covers 12 bases. V gave up 1 base and J gave up 2 bases; unmatched junction bases: 1. CDR3 size: 16 residues. CDR1 is SGHNT and CDR2 is YENEEA in the germline V gene. This chain's CDR3 is CASSLGLAGDTDTQYF. In DNA form, the CDR3 reads TGTGCCAGCAGCTTAGGACTAGCGGGGGACACAGATACGCAGTATTTT.

CDR3 amino acids: CASSLGSNEQFF. CDR3 sequence (DNA): TGTGCCAGCAGTCTAGGGAGCAATGAGCAGTTCTTC. The J gene is TRBJ2-1, the V gene TRBV6-2 or TRBV6-3, with D perhaps matching TRBD2 (5 bases). The V gene's germline CDR1 is MNHEY and CDR2 SVGEGT. CDR3 length equals 12 residues. The V end was cut by 5 bases, the J end by 6 bases, with 8 bases between.

V is TRBV7-3 and J is TRBJ2-5; D is ambiguous. The V gene lost 5 bases and the J gene lost 4 bases, with 11 bases spanning the gap. This CDR3 region has 13 residues. The V gene's germline CDR1 is SGHTA and CDR2 FQGTGA. In DNA form, the CDR3 reads TGTGCCAGCAGCACAAGGGTGGGAGAGACCCAGTACTTC. It codes for CASSTRVGETQYF.

The J gene is TRBJ2-1, the V gene TRBV28, with a weak D call TRBD2 (5 bases). Trimming stripped 4 bases from V and 10 bases from J, with 20 bases between. Germline-derived CDR1 and CDR2 are MDHEN and SYDVKM. The CDR3 length is 15 residues. CDR3 region: CASSSRRLTRGEQFF. The CDR3 coding sequence is TGTGCCAGCAGTTCCCGGCGCCTAACAAGAGGGGAGCAGTTCTTC.

The chain joins TRBV13 to TRBJ2-7; D possibly corresponds to TRBD2 (6 bases). Trimming removed 3 bases from V and 3 bases from J, with 12 bases in between. The CDR3 is made up of 14 amino acids. Germline V lookup: CDR1 PRHDT, CDR2 FYEKMQ (reference sequence). The chain's CDR3 is CASSFDGGYYEQYF. In nucleotides, the CDR3 is TGTGCCAGCAGCTTTGACGGGGGATACTACGAGCAGTACTTC.

This clone was counted only a few times. The V and J genes are TRBV12-5 and TRBJ2-6; the D is unclear. Trimming pared 7 bases from V and 1 base from J, leaving 5 bases between. Germline assignment: CDR1 LGHNT and CDR2 FRNRAP. This CDR3 spans 13 amino acids. CDR3 DNA: TGTGCTAGTGCCATATCTGGGGCCAACGTCCTGACTTTC. It translates to CASAISGANVLTF.

V gene TRBV5-4 combines with J gene TRBJ2-1, with TRBD2 identical over 7 bases. The trim removed 3 bases at V and 2 bases at J, leaving 5 bases unmatched. This CDR3 contains 15 residues. The V gene's germline CDR1 is SGHNT and CDR2 YYREEE (reference sequence). The CDR3 DNA follows: TGTGCCAGCAGCTCGGCGGGGGTTCCCTACAATGAGCAGTTCTTC. It encodes CASSSAGVPYNEQFF. The full variable domain, in which reference TRBV5-4 and TRBJ2-1 provide the parts outside the CDR3, is ETGVTQSPTHLIKTRGQQVTLRCSSQSGHNTVSWYQQALGQGPQFIFQYYREEENGRGNFPPRFSGLQFPNYSSELNVNALELDDSALYLCASSSAGVPYNEQFFGPGTRLTVL.

The chain uses TRBV7-2 and TRBJ2-2, with 9 bases aligning to TRBD2. CDR3 length equals 16 residues. Unmatched junction bases numbered 4, after V lost 1 base and J lost 4 bases. Germline CDR1 and CDR2: SGHTA and FQGNSA. CDR3 sequence (DNA): TGTGCCAGCAGCTTAGATAGCGGGAGAACCACCGGGGAGCTGTTTTTT. Encoded protein: CASSLDSGRTTGELFF. Supplemented by reference TRBV7-2 and TRBJ2-2, the full variable domain reads GAGVSQSPSNKVTEKGKDVELRCDPISGHTALYWYRQSLGQGLEFLIYFQGNSAPDKSGLPSDRFSAERTGGSVSTLTIQRTQQEDSAVYLCASSLDSGRTTGELFFGEGSRLTVL.

The chain recombines TRBV2 with TRBJ2-1; D is tentatively TRBD1 or TRBD2 (6 bases each). V was pared by 4 bases and J by 2 bases, with 18 bases between. This CDR3 is 17 amino acids long. Germline V gene lookup returns CDR1 SNHLY and CDR2 FYNNEI. CDR3 sequence reads: CASSVEGQRAAYNEQFF. Here the CDR3 DNA reads TGTGCCAGCAGTGTGGAGGGACAACGGGCCGCCTACAATGAGCAGTTCTTC.

The chain joins TRBV10-3 to TRBJ2-7; possibly TRBD1 for D (6 bases). The length of the CDR3 is 14 residues. Germline CDR1 reads ENHRY; CDR2 reads SYGVKD. V was pared by 3 bases and J by 5 bases, with 14 bases between. CDR3 coding DNA: TGTGCCATCAGTGAACAGGGCTCCGGTGACGAGCAGTACTTC. This sequence encodes CAISEQGSGDEQYF.

In its sample, this clone was seen once. The rearrangement links TRBV19 to TRBJ1-2, with D hard to call. CDR3 length equals 14 residues. The ends were cut back, 3 bases at V and 5 bases at J, with 13 bases in the middle. The germline V gene has CDR1 LNHDA and CDR2 SQIVND (reference sequence). The CDR3 protein is CASSIQSQEYGYTF. DNA for the CDR3: TGTGCCAGTAGTATTCAATCCCAGGAGTATGGCTACACCTTC.

This clone was counted only a few times. A read error may account for a junction end that differs from germline. This chain links TRBV14 with TRBJ2-3; D is unresolved. The germline gives CDR1 SGHDN, CDR2 FVKESK. The CDR3 extends over 13 amino acids. The CDR3 reads CASSRLDTDTQYF. The CDR3 region has the DNA TGTGCCAGCAGCCGACTGGATACAGACACGCAGTATTTT.

The V call is TRBV12-5, the J call TRBJ2-3; 14 nucleotides match TRBD2. The ends lost 1 base at V and 0 bases at J; junction bases unmatched: 15. Germline V gene data show CDR1 as LGHNT and CDR2 as FRNRAP. The CDR3 contains 22 residues. CDR3 nucleotide sequence: TGTGCTAGTGGTTTGGCCTTACCGGGACTAGCGGGAGTGAAACCTAGCACAGATACGCAGTATTTT. This encodes CASGLALPGLAGVKPSTDTQYF.

The chain joins TRBV5-4 to TRBJ2-5; TRBD2 matches 8 bases. V gave up 0 bases and J gave up 4 bases; unmatched junction bases: 5. Germline values: CDR1 SGHNT, CDR2 YYREEE (reference sequence). CDR3 length equals 15 residues. CDR3 region: CASSLGLAGVETQYF. Written as DNA, the CDR3 is TGTGCCAGCAGCTTGGGGCTAGCGGGTGTAGAGACCCAGTACTTC.

The chain is built from TRBV6-5 and TRBJ2-1, with 8 bases matching TRBD1. Germline CDR1 and CDR2: MNHEY and SVGAGI. V lost 5 bases to trimming and J lost 4 bases; unmatched junction nucleotides: 4. There are 14 residues in the CDR3. This CDR3 is CASSTGQEYNEQFF. The CDR3 DNA reads TGTGCCAGCAGTACGGGACAGGAGTACAATGAGCAGTTCTTC.

This chain uses TRBV5-1 with TRBJ2-3, with TRBD2 matching 8 bases. Germline CDR1 and CDR2: SGHRS and YFSETQ. The CDR3 is made up of 17 amino acids. V dropped 4 bases and J dropped 2; count of bases not matched to a gene: 12. The CDR3 DNA reads as TGCGCCAGCAGCGGGGCCGATAGCGGGACCTACACAGATACGCAGTATTTT. Translating it yields CASSGADSGTYTDTQYF.

The gene calls are TRBV19 and TRBJ2-1; D gene ambiguous. Trimming left V 0 bases short and J 9 bases short, with 12 bases between. The CDR3 has 14 amino acids. Germline-derived CDR1 and CDR2 are LNHDA and SQIVND (reference sequence). Written as DNA, the CDR3 is TGTGCCAGTAGTATAGAGGCTACCTCAAGTGAGCAGTTCTTC. Its translation: CASSIEATSSEQFF. Combining the CDR3 with reference TRBV19 and TRBJ2-1 gives the whole variable domain DGGITQSPKYLFRKEGQNVTLSCEQNLNHDAMYWYRQDPGQGLRLIYYSQIVNDFQKGDIAEGYSVSREKKESFPLTVTSAQKNPTAFYLCASSIEATSSEQFFGPGTRLTVL.

This chain connects TRBV5-4 to TRBJ2-7; D might be TRBD1 (6 bases). CDR3 length: 15 amino acids. The V gene lost 1 base and the J gene lost 3 bases, with 14 bases spanning the gap. Per the germline V gene, CDR1 is SGHNT and CDR2 is YYREEE (reference sequence). The CDR3 spells CASSLRTANLYEQYF. In DNA, the CDR3 is TGTGCCAGCAGCTTGCGGACAGCGAATCTCTACGAGCAGTACTTC.

This sequence joins TRBV4-1 and TRBJ2-7; D uncertain. The germline CDR1 and CDR2 sequences are MGHRA and YSYEKL. V lost 1 base and J 0 bases, leaving 10 bases between the germline ends. The CDR3 extends over 15 amino acids. In DNA, the CDR3 is TGCGCCAGCAGCCAAGGGTGGCAGACCTCCTACGAGCAGTACTTC. The encoded protein is CASSQGWQTSYEQYF.

This clone appeared a single time. The rearrangement uses TRBV5-6 and TRBJ2-7, with 8 bases aligning to TRBD2. The germline V gene encodes CDR1 SGHDT and CDR2 YYEEEE. J lost 9 bases, V lost 2 bases, and 7 bases had no gene match. The CDR3 sequence is 13 residues long. DNA of the CDR3: TGTGCCAGCAGCTTTCAGACTAGCGCTGGGCAGTACTTC. Translating it yields CASSFQTSAGQYF. Filled out from reference TRBV5-6 and TRBJ2-7, the complete variable domain reads DAGVTQSPTHLIKTRGQQVTLRCSPKSGHDTVSWYQQALGQGPQFIFQYYEEEERQRGNFPDRFSGHQFPNYSSELNVNALLLGDSALYLCASSFQTSAGQYFGPGTRLTVT.

This clone was observed once. This chain joins TRBV19 and TRBJ2-3; D uncertain. The CDR3 is made up of 13 amino acids. V was trimmed by 3 bases and J by 1 base, leaving 5 bases between them. Germline values: CDR1 LNHDA, CDR2 SQIVND (reference sequence). The CDR3 DNA is TGTGCCAGTAGTATGGGCGGCACAGATACGCAGTATTTT. Translated: CASSMGGTDTQYF.

V usage is TRBV4-2 and J usage is TRBJ2-3; D is ambiguous. CDR1 and CDR2 (germline): LGHNA, YNFKEQ. This CDR3 has 12 residues. V gave up 4 bases and J gave up 4 bases, with 6 bases separating them. CDR3 DNA: TGTGCCAGCAGCCCCATAGCAGATACGCAGTATTTT. Residues: CASSPIADTQYF.